This paragraph reports one TCR beta chain. What it binds is unknown. CDR1 and CDR2 (germline): SGHTA, FQGNSA. The CDR3 spans 13 residues. V gave up 5 bases and J gave up 2 bases, with 8 bases separating them. The method was immunoSEQ multiplex PCR; TCRdb's version includes in-frame clones alone and lacks a portion of them. Among tens of thousands of clones listed, 90% were seen once. This entry comes from a study of T cells in localized non-small cell lung cancer. Study-wide results and limits: Uninvolved adjacent lung showed the highest T cell clonality, exceeding tumor.

Sequenced material: peripheral blood, taken before any cancer treatment. This receptor was identified in a woman aged 35-75 years with stage I lung adenocarcinoma. The V gene is TRBV7-2, the J gene TRBJ2-3; D not resolved. CDR3 protein: CASSIQDTDTQYF. In DNA form, the CDR3 reads TGTGCCAGCAGCATCCAGGACACAGATACGCAGTATTTT.